A single T cell receptor beta chain is shown here with its context. This clonotype was recorded at least ten times. Its specific antigen is unknown. Per-base quality was not reported, and no clone a single base away is much larger than it. As encoded in the germline V gene, CDR1 is SGDLS while CDR2 is YYNGEE. Inclusive of the bounding cysteine and phenylalanine, the CDR3 is 16 residues long. Just the 48-base CDR3 DNA is kept, in frame starting at base 1. The trim is 4 bases for V and 5 bases for J, with a gap of 20 bases between the germline ends. This sample is drawn from a study of CD8 T cells in ankylosing spondylitis (dated by TCRdb to about 2017). A note on the overall study: The study set out to find disease-linked TCR variants by profiling T cell receptor beta repertoires in ankylosing spondylitis patients and healthy donors. Peripheral blood samples were taken, and synovial fluid was additionally collected from ankylosing spondylitis patients. The full study cohort was made up of 25 ankylosing spondylitis patients and about a hundred healthy donors. The research as a whole found: Some TCR beta motif variants had previously been reported in synovial fluid and blood of reactive arthritis patients, which suggested common disease-initiation mechanisms. The disease-linked clones showed a CD8+ phenotype and occurred at relatively low frequencies in peripheral blood. The disease-linked clones were reported to be significantly enriched in matched synovial fluid samples from ankylosing spondylitis patients. A TCR beta motif made up of several highly homologous amino acid variants appeared to be characteristic of blood from ankylosing spondylitis patients.

The run used an Illumina HiSeq 2500. Quantitative 5'-RACE with molecular barcodes was used to prepare TCR beta libraries. In the source study's methods: A new computational method, built on a probabilistic model of VDJ rearrangement, was used to identify disease-linked TCR variants. In-frame beta chains were kept once TCRdb had trimmed the public reads at Q25 with fastp and called clones with MiXCR. When rows share a CDR3 protein, they turn into one entry using the most common DNA and genes. The V and J calls follow TCRdb's processing rather than the paper's. The sample table records 400,000 or so distinct CDR3 sequences; roughly 26% of these occur just once. About 1% of the sample is held by the ten biggest clonotypes.

The sequencing sample was made of blood, either unsorted or a sorted T cell fraction (not recorded which). The sequence links TRBV9 to TRBJ2-3, and possibly TRBD1, on 6 matching bases. This receptor was identified in a male donor with ankylosing spondylitis. For the CDR3, the sequence is CASSPGLQGWGDTQYF. The sequenced DNA is TGTGCCAGCAGCCCGGGCTTACAGGGATGGGGAGATACGCAGTATTTT.